The 24 T cell receptor beta chains given below trace back to one sample, sequenced in a study of T-cell reconstitution after alpha-beta-depleted transplantation in children. Molecular barcoding with unique molecular identifiers was used for the TCRbeta library. TCRdb independently ran MiXCR on the PCR reads; one entry per CDR3 protein. The repertoire holds about 170,000 distinct CDR3 sequences, with around 10% as singletons. The sequencing here drew on PBMCs, taken before TCRalphabeta/CD19-depleted stem cell transplant. The receptors come from a boy under 10 years old with acute myeloid leukemia, due to receive a stem cell transplant.

This clonotype was seen repeatedly, ten times or more. The chain links TRBV20-1 to TRBJ2-3; 8 bases are a match to TRBD2. The germline V gene has CDR1 DFQATT and CDR2 SNEGSKA (reference sequence). V lost 6 bases to trimming and J lost 0 bases; unmatched junction nucleotides: 8. The length of the CDR3 is 15 residues. The CDR3 loop reads CSAGSSGASTDTQYF. For the CDR3, the DNA is TGCAGTGCGGGTAGTAGCGGGGCTAGCACAGATACGCAGTATTTT.

This clonotype was counted many times. The chain has TRBV10-3 and TRBJ2-1; TRBD1 is a possible D gene (6 bases). Trimming took 8 bases from V and 13 from J, leaving 15 bases between them. The CDR3 contains 11 residues. From germline, CDR1 is ENHRY and CDR2 SYGVKD. The CDR3 loop is CAIGTYTGQFF. The CDR3 coding sequence is TGTGCCATCGGGACATATACGGGACAGTTCTTC.

This clonotype came up many times. The gene calls are TRBV5-1 and TRBJ2-7, with TRBD1 identical over 10 bases. The CDR3 contains 17 residues. Germline V gene sequence: CDR1 SGHRS, CDR2 YFSETQ. J lost 4 bases, V lost 3 bases, and 13 bases had no gene match. The CDR3 DNA reads as TGCGCCAGCAGCTGGAGTCCGGGACAGGGGCCCGCTTACGAGCAGTACTTC. Protein: CASSWSPGQGPAYEQYF. Drawing the rest from reference TRBV5-1 and TRBJ2-7, the complete variable domain is KAGVTQTPRYLIKTRGQQVTLSCSPISGHRSVSWYQQTPGQGLQFLFEYFSETQRNKGNFPGRFSGRQFSNSRSEMNVSTLELGDSALYLCASSWSPGQGPAYEQYFGPGTRLTVT.

This clonotype was seen ten or more times. At one of its ends the junction is not consistent with the germline gene, which may arise from a read error. V gene TRBV7-8 combines with J gene TRBJ2-3, with 9 bases lining up with TRBD2. CDR1 is SGHVS and CDR2 is FQNEAQ in the germline V gene. This CDR3 has 14 residues. The CDR3, as DNA: TGTGCCAGCAGGTTAGCGGGAGGCACAGATACGCAGTATTTT. Amino acid sequence: CASRLAGGTDTQYF.

This clonotype came up many times. This rearrangement joins TRBV6-1 to TRBJ2-7, with TRBD1 matching over 10 bases. Germline V gives CDR1 MNHNS, CDR2 SASEGT. Trimming removed 2 bases from V and 7 bases from J; junction bases left unmatched: 11. The CDR3 is 16 residues long. The CDR3 region has the DNA TGTGCCAGCAGTGAACCCCCGGGACAGGGGCTAGGGGAGCAGTACTTC. Its protein product is CASSEPPGQGLGEQYF.

This clonotype was recorded many times. The V call is TRBV28, the J call TRBJ1-1; a possible D gene is TRBD1 (5 bases). V was clipped by 7 bases and J by 2 bases, with 20 bases between them. Germline values: CDR1 MDHEN, CDR2 SYDVKM. The CDR3 extends over 16 amino acids. In nucleotides, the CDR3 is TGTGCCAGCACCAAATTTAGACGGGGGACTAACACTGAAGCTTTCTTT. Translating gives CASTKFRRGTNTEAFF.

At least ten counts were recorded for this clonotype. The rearrangement links TRBV5-6 to TRBJ2-1; 10 bases align to TRBD2. V lost 0 bases, J lost 4 bases, and 4 bases stayed unmatched. Looked up from germline, CDR1 is SGHDT and CDR2 is YYEEEE. This CDR3 spans 16 amino acids. Here the CDR3 reads CASSLVGTSVYNEQFF. The CDR3 nucleotides read TGTGCCAGCAGCTTGGTGGGGACTAGCGTTTACAATGAGCAGTTCTTC.

The chain links TRBV20-1 to TRBJ1-5; 9 positions agree with TRBD1. CDR1 is DFQATT and CDR2 is SNEGSKA in the germline V gene (reference sequence). V lost 2 bases to trimming and J lost 10 bases; unmatched junction nucleotides: 18. This CDR3 region has 17 residues. The CDR3 nucleotides read TGCAGTGCTAGACACCCTCGGGACAGGGAGACCACTCACCCCCAGCATTTT. Residues: CSARHPRDRETTHPQHF.

This clonotype was seen ten or more times. The V and J genes are TRBV7-2 and TRBJ2-7; no clear D gene. Germline-derived CDR1 and CDR2 are SGHTA and FQGNSA. The CDR3 consists of 14 residues. Between the trimmed V and J ends, which lost 5 bases and 0 bases, there was a span of 11 bases. The chain's CDR3 is CASSPEFSSYEQYF. In nucleotides, the CDR3 is TGTGCCAGCAGCCCCGAATTTAGCTCCTACGAGCAGTACTTC.

This clonotype appeared many times. The V call is TRBV10-3, the J call TRBJ1-3; D is unclear. Germline CDR1 and CDR2: ENHRY and SYGVKD. Trimming removed 3 bases from V and 4 bases from J, with 13 bases in between. The CDR3 length is 15 residues. The CDR3 region has the DNA TGTGCCATCAGTGATGACGCACAGTTCGGAAACACCATATATTTT. Protein product: CAISDDAQFGNTIYF.

This clonotype was seen repeatedly, ten times or more. The V gene is TRBV11-2, the J gene TRBJ2-7; possible D gene TRBD2, 5 bases. Trimming pared 2 bases from V and 2 bases from J, leaving 7 bases between. Germline V gene lookup returns CDR1 SGHAT and CDR2 FQNNGV. The CDR3 extends over 13 amino acids. CDR3 protein: CASSLSGAYEQYF. CDR3 bases: TGTGCCAGCAGCTTAAGCGGAGCCTACGAGCAGTACTTC. Complete variable domain (other parts from reference TRBV11-2 and TRBJ2-7): EAGVAQSPRYKIIEKRQSVAFWCNPISGHATLYWYQQILGQGPKLLIQFQNNGVVDDSQLPKDRFSAERLKGVDSTLKIQPAKLEDSAVYLCASSLSGAYEQYFGPGTRLTVT.

In this sample, this clonotype turned up many times. This sequence joins TRBV4-1 and TRBJ2-5, with TRBD2 identical over 7 bases. The length of the CDR3 is 15 residues. The V and J ends lost 0 bases and 4 bases, in that order; junction bases with no gene match: 5. Per the germline V gene, CDR1 is MGHRA and CDR2 is YSYEKL. The CDR3 here is CASSQDLPGGETQYF. The CDR3 DNA follows: TGCGCCAGCAGCCAAGATCTACCGGGAGGAGAGACCCAGTACTTC.

This clonotype was recorded many times. This sequence joins TRBV15 and TRBJ2-7, with D possibly called TRBD1 or TRBD2 (5 bases each). Germline-derived CDR1 and CDR2 are LNHNV and YYDKDF (reference sequence). The length of the CDR3 is 14 residues. V lost 3 bases, J lost 6 bases, and 15 bases lay in between. The CDR3 DNA is TGTGCCACCAGCAGGAAAGCCGGGACCGCCGAGCAGTACTTC. Its protein is CATSRKAGTAEQYF.

This clonotype has ten or more counts. The chain has TRBV9 and TRBJ2-2; the D gene is possibly TRBD2 (6 bases). Trimming pared 1 base from V and 7 bases from J, leaving 20 bases between. There are 17 residues in the CDR3. The germline V gene has CDR1 SGDLS and CDR2 YYNGEE. CDR3 nucleotides: TGTGCCAGCAGCGTAACCCTGAGTAGCGGACCCCTCGGGGAGCTGTTTTTT. Its translation is CASSVTLSSGPLGELFF.

Remarks on this clonotype: A much larger clone sits a single nucleotide away, making a read error possible. J is TRBJ2-1 and V is TRBV7-3; D is perhaps TRBD1 (6 bases). V was trimmed by 3 bases and J by 11 bases, leaving 11 bases between them. Germline V gives CDR1 SGHTA, CDR2 FQGTGA. The CDR3 has 12 residues. The CDR3 bases are TGTGCCAGCAGCTTGACAGGCAGTAAGCAGTTCTTC. It specifies CASSLTGSKQFF.

This clonotype was seen repeatedly, ten times or more. The chain carries TRBV28 and TRBJ2-1, with 10 bases fitting TRBD2. The CDR3 runs to 17 residues. Per the germline V gene, CDR1 is MDHEN and CDR2 is SYDVKM. Trimming at V came to 6 bases and at J to 0 bases, leaving 8 bases not matched to a gene. CDR3: CASSLESSGSSYNEQFF. Here the CDR3 DNA reads TGTGCCAGCAGCCTAGAATCTAGCGGGAGCTCCTACAATGAGCAGTTCTTC.

The chain couples TRBV9 to TRBJ2-1; 9 bases fit TRBD2. The length of the CDR3 is 15 residues. CDR1 is SGDLS, CDR2 YYNGEE, per germline. The ends lost 1 base at V and 14 bases at J; junction bases unmatched: 13. The CDR3 here is CASSVREVAGVGEFF. Written as DNA, the CDR3 is TGTGCCAGCAGCGTACGGGAGGTAGCGGGAGTAGGGGAGTTCTTC.

This sequence joins TRBV12-3 or TRBV12-4 and TRBJ1-2; D is ambiguous. The CDR3 totals 13 residues. V lost 7 bases to trimming and J lost 0 bases, with 9 bases between them. The CDR3 spells CASTPGPNYGYTF. The CDR3 bases are TGTGCCAGCACCCCGGGCCCTAACTATGGCTACACCTTC.

This clonotype showed up many times. The chain uses TRBV28 and TRBJ2-5; D might be TRBD1 (5 bases). The V and J ends lost 7 bases and 1 base respectively, with 10 bases between them. Germline CDR1 and CDR2: MDHEN and SYDVKM. The CDR3 consists of 13 residues. CDR3 bases: TGTGCCAGCACCCTCAGGGCCCAAGAGACCCAGTACTTC. Its translation is CASTLRAQETQYF.

There are many counts of this clonotype. This sequence joins TRBV20-1 and TRBJ1-1; D is perhaps TRBD1 (6 bases). This CDR3 region has 13 residues. V lost 4 bases to trimming and J lost 1 base, with 10 bases between them. Germline-derived CDR1 and CDR2 are DFQATT and SNEGSKA (reference sequence). CDR3 sequence (DNA): TGCAGTGCTATTTCAGGGGCGAACACTGAAGCTTTCTTT. Translation: CSAISGANTEAFF.

This clonotype was seen at least ten times. The J gene is TRBJ1-2, the V gene TRBV27; 8 nucleotides line up with TRBD1. Germline V lookup: CDR1 MNHEY, CDR2 SMNVEV (reference sequence). CDR3 length: 17 residues. The junction had 11 bases not matched to a gene; V was cut back by 2 bases and J by 3 bases. The CDR3 here is CASSLLPPQGVDYGYTF. CDR3 sequence (DNA): TGTGCCAGCAGTTTACTACCCCCACAGGGGGTCGACTATGGCTACACCTTC.

The table lists this clonotype with many counts. The gene calls are TRBV18 and TRBJ2-5, with D unresolved. CDR1 is KGHSH and CDR2 is LQKENI in the germline V gene. This CDR3 region has 14 residues. V was clipped by 3 bases and J by 2 bases, with 10 bases between them. This CDR3 is CASSPSPRQETQYF. The CDR3, as DNA: TGTGCCAGCTCACCGTCCCCCAGACAAGAGACCCAGTACTTC.

This clonotype was counted ten times or more. The V gene is TRBV20-1, the J gene TRBJ2-3; tentatively, D is TRBD1 or TRBD2 (6 bases each). Germline lookup yields CDR1 DFQATT and CDR2 SNEGSKA (reference sequence). This CDR3 is 15 amino acids long. The ends were cut back, 0 bases at V and 2 bases at J, with 12 bases in the middle. The CDR3 is CSAREGGHPTDTQYF. DNA of the CDR3: TGCAGTGCTAGAGAAGGGGGGCACCCCACAGATACGCAGTATTTT.

In DNA, the CDR3 is TGTGCCACCAGCAGAGTTCGCGGGGGGAACTATGGCTACACCTTC. This translates into CATSRVRGGNYGYTF. The chain recombines TRBV15 with TRBJ1-2; maybe TRBD1 (5 bases). The CDR3 runs to 15 residues. V was shortened by 1 base and J by 2 bases, with 11 bases between the two germline ends. Germline CDR1 and CDR2: LNHNV and YYDKDF (reference sequence). The entire variable domain, with the rest obtained from reference TRBV15 and TRBJ1-2, is as follows: DAMVIQNPRYQVTQFGKPVTLSCSQTLNHNVMYWYQQKSSQAPKLLFHYYDKDFNNEADTPDNFQSRRPNTSFCFLDIRSPGLGDTAMYLCATSRVRGGNYGYTFGSGTRLTVV.